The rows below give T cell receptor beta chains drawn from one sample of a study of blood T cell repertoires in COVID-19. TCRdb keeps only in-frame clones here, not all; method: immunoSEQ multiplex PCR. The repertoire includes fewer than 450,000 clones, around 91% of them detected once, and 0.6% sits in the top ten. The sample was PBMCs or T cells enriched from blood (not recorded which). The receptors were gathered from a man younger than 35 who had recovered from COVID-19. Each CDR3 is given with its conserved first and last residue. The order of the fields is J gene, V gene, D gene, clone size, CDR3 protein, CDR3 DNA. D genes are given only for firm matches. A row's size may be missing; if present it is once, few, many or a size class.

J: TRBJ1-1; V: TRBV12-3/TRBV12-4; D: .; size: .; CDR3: CASSPLGAFEAFF; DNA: TGTGCCAGCAGCCCCCTAGGCGCCTTTGAAGCTTTCTTT
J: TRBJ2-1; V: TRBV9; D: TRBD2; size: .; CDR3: CASSEGPSGPPLEQFF; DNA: TGTGCCAGCAGCGAGGGCCCTAGCGGCCCGCCCCTTGAGCAGTTCTTC
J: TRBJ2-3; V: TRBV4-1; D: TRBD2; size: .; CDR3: CASSEMPGLAGTDTQYF; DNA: TGCGCCAGCAGCGAGATGCCGGGGCTAGCGGGCACAGATACGCAGTATTTT
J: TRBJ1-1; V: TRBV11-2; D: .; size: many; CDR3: CASSLVRSTEAFF; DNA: TGTGCCAGCAGCTTAGTGAGGAGCACTGAAGCTTTCTTT
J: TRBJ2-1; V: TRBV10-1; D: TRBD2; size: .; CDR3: CASSRGGNNEQFF; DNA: TGCGCCAGCAGTCGGGGGGGGAACAATGAGCAGTTCTTC
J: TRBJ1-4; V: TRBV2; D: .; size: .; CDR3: CASSEAGIANEKLFF; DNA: TGTGCCAGCAGCGAGGCGGGCATCGCTAATGAAAAACTGTTTTTT
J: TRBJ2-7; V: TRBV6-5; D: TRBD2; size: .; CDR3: CATLAGGLYEQYF; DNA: TGTGCCACCCTAGCGGGGGGACTTTACGAGCAGTACTTC
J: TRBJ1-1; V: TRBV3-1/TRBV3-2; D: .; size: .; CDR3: CASSHTGPDTEAFF; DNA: TGTGCCAGCAGCCATACAGGGCCCGACACTGAAGCTTTCTTT
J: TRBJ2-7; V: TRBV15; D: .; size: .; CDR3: CATSRDPVSYEQYF; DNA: TGTGCCACCAGCAGAGATCCGGTGAGCTACGAGCAGTACTTC
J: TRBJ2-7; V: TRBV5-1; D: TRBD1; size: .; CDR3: CASSFGTGHYEQYF; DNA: TGCGCCAGCAGCTTCGGGACAGGGCACTACGAGCAGTACTTC
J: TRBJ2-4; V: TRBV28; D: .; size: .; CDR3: CASSSSGRGRKNIQYF; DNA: TGTGCCAGCAGTTCGTCCGGTAGGGGTCGCAAAAACATTCAGTACTTC
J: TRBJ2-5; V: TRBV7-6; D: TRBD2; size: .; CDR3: CASSLGLAGYQETQYF; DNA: TGTGCCAGCAGCCTTGGACTAGCGGGGTACCAAGAGACCCAGTACTTC
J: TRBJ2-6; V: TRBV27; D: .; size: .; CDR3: CASGITGPSGANVLTF; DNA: TGTGCCAGCGGGATCACAGGGCCCTCTGGGGCCAACGTCCTGACTTTC
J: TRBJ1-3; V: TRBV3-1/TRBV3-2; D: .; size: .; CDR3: CASSQVRVSGNTIYF; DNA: TGTGCCAGCAGCCAAGTCCGGGTCTCTGGAAACACCATATATTTT
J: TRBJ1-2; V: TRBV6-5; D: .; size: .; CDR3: CASSYEAGVYGYTF; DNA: TGTGCCAGCAGTTACGAAGCGGGAGTCTATGGCTACACCTTC
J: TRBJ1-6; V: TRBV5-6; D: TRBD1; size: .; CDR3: CASSLVGGAGNSPLHF; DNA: TGTGCCAGCAGCTTGGTAGGGGGCGCCGGGAATTCACCCCTCCACTTT
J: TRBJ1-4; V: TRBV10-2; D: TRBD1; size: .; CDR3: CASSEGATGWREKLFF; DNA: TGCGCCAGCAGTGAAGGTGCGACAGGGTGGCGGGAAAAACTGTTTTTT
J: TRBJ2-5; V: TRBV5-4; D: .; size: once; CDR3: CASSPGGRERETQYF; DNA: TGTGCCAGCAGCCCCGGAGGCCGGGAGAGGGAGACCCAGTACTTC
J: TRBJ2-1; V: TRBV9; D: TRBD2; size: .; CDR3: CASSELAGVNNEQFF; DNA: TGTGCCAGCAGCGAACTAGCGGGAGTAAACAATGAGCAGTTCTTC
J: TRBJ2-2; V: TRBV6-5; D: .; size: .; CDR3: CASSEYTGELFF; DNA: TGTGCCAGCAGCGAGTATACCGGGGAGCTGTTTTTT
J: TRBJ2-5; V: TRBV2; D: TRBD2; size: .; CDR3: CASSPLLAETQYF; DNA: TGTGCCAGCAGTCCTCTACTAGCGGAGACCCAGTACTTC
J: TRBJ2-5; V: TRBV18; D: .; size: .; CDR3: CASSRSGIEETQYF; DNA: TGTGCCAGCTCTCGGAGTGGAATCGAGGAGACCCAGTACTTC
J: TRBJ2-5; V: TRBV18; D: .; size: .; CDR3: CASSPPAYGKTQYF; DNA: TGTGCCAGCTCACCACCGGCGTACGGGAAGACCCAGTACTTC
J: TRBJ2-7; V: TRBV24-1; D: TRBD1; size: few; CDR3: CATSDTGTGGLYEQYF; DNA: TGTGCCACCAGTGATACCGGGACAGGGGGACTCTACGAGCAGTACTTC
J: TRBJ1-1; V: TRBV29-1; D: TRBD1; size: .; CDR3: CSVGGQLSTEAFF; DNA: TGCAGCGTTGGGGGACAGTTAAGCACTGAAGCTTTCTTT
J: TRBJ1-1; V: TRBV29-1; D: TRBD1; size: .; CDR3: CSVSGVLTGGLTEAFF; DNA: TGCAGCGTTTCGGGTGTCTTGACAGGGGGCTTAACTGAAGCTTTCTTT
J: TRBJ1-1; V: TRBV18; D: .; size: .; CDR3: CASSPTDSMNTEAFF; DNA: TGTGCCAGCTCACCGACGGACAGCATGAACACTGAAGCTTTCTTT
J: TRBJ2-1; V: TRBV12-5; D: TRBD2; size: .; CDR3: CASGLNPSAGDSYNEQFF; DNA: TGTGCTAGTGGTTTGAACCCCTCAGCGGGAGACTCCTACAATGAGCAGTTCTTC
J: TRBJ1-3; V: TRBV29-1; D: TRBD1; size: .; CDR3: CSVAGTGERGNTIYF; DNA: TGCAGCGTTGCCGGGACAGGGGAAAGGGGAAACACCATATATTTT
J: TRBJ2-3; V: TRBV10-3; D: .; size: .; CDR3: CAISESGATDTQYF; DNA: TGTGCCATCAGTGAGTCGGGGGCCACAGATACGCAGTATTTT
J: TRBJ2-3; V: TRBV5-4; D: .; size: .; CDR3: CASSLGGTSTDTQYF; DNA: TGTGCCAGCAGCTTGGGCGGAACTAGCACAGATACGCAGTATTTT
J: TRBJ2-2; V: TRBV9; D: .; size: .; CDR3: CASSLGLGELFF; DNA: TGTGCCAGCAGCCTAGGACTGGGGGAGCTGTTTTTT
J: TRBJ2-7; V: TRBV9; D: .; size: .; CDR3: CASSVAERPSYEQYF; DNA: TGTGCCAGCAGCGTAGCAGAGCGGCCTTCCTACGAGCAGTACTTC
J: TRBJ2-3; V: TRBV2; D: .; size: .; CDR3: CASRGGEAPHTDTQYF; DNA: TGTGCCAGCAGGGGGGGTGAGGCCCCACACACAGATACGCAGTATTTT
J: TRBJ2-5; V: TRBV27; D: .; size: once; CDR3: CASSLVGGPLQETQYF; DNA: TGTGCCAGCAGTTTGGTCGGGGGGCCCCTCCAAGAGACCCAGTACTTC
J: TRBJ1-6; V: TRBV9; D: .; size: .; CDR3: CASSVEQEDSPLHF; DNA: TGTGCCAGCAGCGTAGAGCAGGAGGATTCACCCCTCCACTTT
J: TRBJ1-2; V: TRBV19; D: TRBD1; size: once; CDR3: CASSIGQGGVYTF; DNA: TGTGCCAGTAGTATTGGACAGGGGGGTGTCTACACCTTC
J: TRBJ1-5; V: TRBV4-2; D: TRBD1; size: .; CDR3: CASSRSGTEDQPQHF; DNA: TGTGCCAGCAGCCGTTCCGGGACAGAGGATCAGCCCCAGCATTTT
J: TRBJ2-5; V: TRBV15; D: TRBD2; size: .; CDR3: CATSRGGSGGQETQYF; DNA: TGTGCCACCAGCAGAGGTGGTAGCGGGGGACAAGAGACCCAGTACTTC
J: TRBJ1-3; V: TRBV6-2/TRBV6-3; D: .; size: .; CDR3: CASSPGGIYSGNTIYF; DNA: TGTGCCAGCAGCCCTGGGGGGATTTACTCTGGAAACACCATATATTTT
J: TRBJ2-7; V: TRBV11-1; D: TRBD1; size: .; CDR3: CASSLGQGGEQYF; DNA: TGTGCCAGCAGCTTGGGACAGGGAGGCGAGCAGTACTTC
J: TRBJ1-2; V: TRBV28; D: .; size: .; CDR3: CASSLSGQGNYGYTF; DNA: TGTGCCAGCAGTTTATCAGGGCAGGGTAACTATGGCTACACCTTC
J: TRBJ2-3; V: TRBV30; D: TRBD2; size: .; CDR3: CAWRARPGGPADTQYF; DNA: TGTGCCTGGAGGGCGCGTCCGGGAGGGCCGGCAGATACGCAGTATTTT
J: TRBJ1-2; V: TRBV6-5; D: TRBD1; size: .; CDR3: CASSRTGQVYGYTF; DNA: TGTGCCAGCAGTCGAACGGGACAGGTCTATGGCTACACCTTC
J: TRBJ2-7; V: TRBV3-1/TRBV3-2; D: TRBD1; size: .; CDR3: CASSPRQGTIPAYEQYF; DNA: TGTGCCAGCAGCCCTAGACAGGGGACGATCCCTGCCTACGAGCAGTACTTC
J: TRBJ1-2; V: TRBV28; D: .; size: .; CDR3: CASRGQRLHGYTF; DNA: TGTGCCAGCAGGGGGCAACGCCTCCATGGCTACACCTTC
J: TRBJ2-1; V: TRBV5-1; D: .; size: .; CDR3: CASSFSLDRQFF; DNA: TGCGCCAGCAGCTTTAGCTTGGATAGGCAGTTCTTC
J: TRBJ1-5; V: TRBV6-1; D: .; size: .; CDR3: CASSETGLFNQPQHF; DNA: TGTGCCAGCAGTGAAACAGGGTTGTTCAATCAGCCCCAGCATTTT
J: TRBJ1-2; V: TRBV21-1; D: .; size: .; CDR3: CASPPPSQGGTNYGYTF; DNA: TGTGCCAGCCCACCCCCCTCTCAGGGGGGAACCAACTATGGCTACACCTTC
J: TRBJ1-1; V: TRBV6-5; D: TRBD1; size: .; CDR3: CASSLQGAGTEAFF; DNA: TGTGCCAGCAGTCTCCAGGGGGCAGGGACTGAAGCTTTCTTT
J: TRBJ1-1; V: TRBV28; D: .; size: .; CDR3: CASSSTRVGTEAFF; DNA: TGTGCCAGCAGTTCGACTCGTGTGGGCACTGAAGCTTTCTTT
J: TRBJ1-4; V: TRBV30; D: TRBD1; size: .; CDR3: CAWSEPWTGVEKLFF; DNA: TGTGCCTGGAGTGAACCCTGGACAGGGGTTGAAAAACTGTTTTTT
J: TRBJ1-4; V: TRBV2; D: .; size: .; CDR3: CASNRRLNEKLFF; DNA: TGTGCCAGCAATCGCAGGCTAAATGAAAAACTGTTTTTT